This passage covers 2 T cell receptor beta chains from one sample sequenced in a study of CXCR3-negative and CXCR3-positive naive CD8 T cells. Study conclusions and caveats: Hydrophobicity of TRB CDR3s was greater in CXCR3-positive naive cells than in CXCR3-negative naive cells.

Each TRB cDNA library was prepared by 5' RACE (with UMI labels). Reprocessing the 5' RACE reads, TCRdb reports a single entry for every CDR3 protein and omits DNA. The sample table sets out 120,000 or so distinct CDR3 sequences. Antigens of these TCRs are unknown. What was sequenced was naive CXCR3+ CD8+ T cells from blood. Subset denoted: CD45RO-CCR7+CD27+CD95- naive CD8+ T cells expressing CXCR3 (TNR3+). The receptors here all came from a human donor in good health. Some clones in this sample may be carry-over from other donors' samples.

This chain links TRBV9 with TRBJ1-5. CDR3 length: 13 residues. From germline, CDR1 is SGDLS and CDR2 YYNGEE. The CDR3 reads CASSVFDDQPQHF.

The rearrangement links TRBV9 to TRBJ2-2; TCRdb gives TRBD2 as the D gene, but with no DNA this cannot be confirmed. The CDR3 covers 16 residues. Per the germline V gene, CDR1 is SGDLS and CDR2 is YYNGEE. CDR3 amino acids: CASSPKGLANTGELFF. Using reference TRBV9 and TRBJ2-2 for the parts outside the CDR3, the full variable domain is DSGVTQTPKHLITATGQRVTLRCSPRSGDLSVYWYQQSLDQGLQFLIQYYNGEERAKGNILERFSAQQFPDLHSELNLSSLELGDSALYFCASSPKGLANTGELFFGEGSRLTVL.